In this sample, the clone carrying this T cell receptor beta chain turned up many times. The data derive from a study of CD8 T cells in ankylosing spondylitis. The CDR3 covers 16 residues. CDR1 is MNHEY and CDR2 is SVGAGI in the germline V gene. Trimming left V 0 bases short and J 5 bases short, with 15 bases between. TCRdb reprocessed the 5' RACE reads via MiXCR and lists one record per CDR3 protein. Here the sample spans 150,000 to 200,000 distinct CDR3 sequences, approximately 10% being singletons. The receptor was isolated from a male donor with ankylosing spondylitis or in good health (not recorded which). The sequenced sample consisted of blood, either unsorted or a sorted T cell fraction (not recorded which). The chain employs TRBV6-5 and TRBJ2-3; D may be TRBD2 (5 bases). CDR3 sequence reads: CASSYSQILGLDTQYF. Written as DNA, the CDR3 is TGTGCCAGCAGTTACTCGCAGATACTAGGGCTAGATACGCAGTATTTT.